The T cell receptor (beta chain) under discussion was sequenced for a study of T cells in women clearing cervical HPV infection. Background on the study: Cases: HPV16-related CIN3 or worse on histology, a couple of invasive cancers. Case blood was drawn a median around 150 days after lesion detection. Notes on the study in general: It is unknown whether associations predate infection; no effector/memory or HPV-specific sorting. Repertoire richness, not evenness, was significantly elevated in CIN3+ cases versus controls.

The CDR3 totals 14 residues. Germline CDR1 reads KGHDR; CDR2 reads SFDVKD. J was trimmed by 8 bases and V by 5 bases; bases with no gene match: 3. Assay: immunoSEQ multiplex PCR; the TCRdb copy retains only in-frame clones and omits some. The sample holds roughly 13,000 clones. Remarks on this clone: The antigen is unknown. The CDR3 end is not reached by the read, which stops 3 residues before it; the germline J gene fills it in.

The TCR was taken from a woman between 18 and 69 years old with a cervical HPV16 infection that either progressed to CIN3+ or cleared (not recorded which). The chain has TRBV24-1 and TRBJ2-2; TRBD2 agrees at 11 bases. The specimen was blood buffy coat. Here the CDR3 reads CATSGLAGSGELFF. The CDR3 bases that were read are TGTGCCACCAGTGGACTAGCGGGATCAGGGGAG.